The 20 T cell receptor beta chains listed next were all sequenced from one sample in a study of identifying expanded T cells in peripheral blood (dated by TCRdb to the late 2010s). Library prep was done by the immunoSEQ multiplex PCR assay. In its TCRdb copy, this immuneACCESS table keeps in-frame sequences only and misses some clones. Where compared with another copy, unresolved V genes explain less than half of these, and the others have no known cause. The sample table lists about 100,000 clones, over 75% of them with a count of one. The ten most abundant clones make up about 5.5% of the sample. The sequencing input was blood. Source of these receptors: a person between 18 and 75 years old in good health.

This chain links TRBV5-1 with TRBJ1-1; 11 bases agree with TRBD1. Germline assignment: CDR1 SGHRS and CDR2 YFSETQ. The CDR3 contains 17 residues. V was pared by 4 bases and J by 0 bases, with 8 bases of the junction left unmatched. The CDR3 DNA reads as TGCGCCAGCAGCGGCGGACAGGGGGCAGGGGTGAACACTGAAGCTTTCTTT. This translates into CASSGGQGAGVNTEAFF.

DNA for the CDR3: TGTGCCAGCAGCTCCCGGGACAGGGGGTTTCCAGATACGCAGTATTTT. Encoded protein: CASSSRDRGFPDTQYF. The V call is TRBV7-9, the J call TRBJ2-3; 11 bases map to TRBD1. This CDR3 is 16 amino acids long. Trimming at V came to 4 bases and at J to 4 bases, leaving 7 bases not matched to a gene. Germline assignment: CDR1 SEHNR and CDR2 FQNEAQ (reference sequence).

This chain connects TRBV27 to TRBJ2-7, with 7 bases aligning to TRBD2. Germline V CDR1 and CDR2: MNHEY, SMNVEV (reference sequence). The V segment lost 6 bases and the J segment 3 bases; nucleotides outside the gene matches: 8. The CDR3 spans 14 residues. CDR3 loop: CASSFASGRYEQYF. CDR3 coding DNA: TGTGCCAGCAGCTTTGCTAGCGGACGCTACGAGCAGTACTTC.

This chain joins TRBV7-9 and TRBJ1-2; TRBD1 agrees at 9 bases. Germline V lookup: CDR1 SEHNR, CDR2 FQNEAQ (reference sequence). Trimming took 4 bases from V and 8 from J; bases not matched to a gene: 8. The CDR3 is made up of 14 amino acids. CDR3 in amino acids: CASSSSGTGSGYTF. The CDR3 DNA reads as TGTGCCAGCAGCTCCTCCGGGACAGGGAGCGGCTACACCTTC.

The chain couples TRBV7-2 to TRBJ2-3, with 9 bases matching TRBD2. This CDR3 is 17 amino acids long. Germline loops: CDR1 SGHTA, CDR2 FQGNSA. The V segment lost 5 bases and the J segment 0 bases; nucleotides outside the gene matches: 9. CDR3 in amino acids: CASSQRGGGGSTDTQYF. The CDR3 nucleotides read TGTGCCAGCAGCCAACGCGGGGGGGGAGGTAGCACAGATACGCAGTATTTT. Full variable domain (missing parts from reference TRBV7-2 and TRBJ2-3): GAGVSQSPSNKVTEKGKDVELRCDPISGHTALYWYRQSLGQGLEFLIYFQGNSAPDKSGLPSDRFSAERTGGSVSTLTIQRTQQEDSAVYLCASSQRGGGGSTDTQYFGPGTRLTVL.

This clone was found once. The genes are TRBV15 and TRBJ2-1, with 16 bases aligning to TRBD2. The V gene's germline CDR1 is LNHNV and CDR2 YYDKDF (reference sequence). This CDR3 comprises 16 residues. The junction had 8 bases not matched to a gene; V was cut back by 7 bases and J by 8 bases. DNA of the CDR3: TGTGCCACCATGGGACTAGCGGGGGGGACCGCCTATGAGCAGTTCTTC. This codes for CATMGLAGGTAYEQFF.

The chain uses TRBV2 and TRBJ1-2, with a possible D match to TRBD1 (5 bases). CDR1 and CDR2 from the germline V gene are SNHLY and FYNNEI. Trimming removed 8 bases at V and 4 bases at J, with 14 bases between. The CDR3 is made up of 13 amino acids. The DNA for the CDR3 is TGTGCCAGCGCCGTAACAGGATTCTATGGCTACACCTTC. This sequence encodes CASAVTGFYGYTF.

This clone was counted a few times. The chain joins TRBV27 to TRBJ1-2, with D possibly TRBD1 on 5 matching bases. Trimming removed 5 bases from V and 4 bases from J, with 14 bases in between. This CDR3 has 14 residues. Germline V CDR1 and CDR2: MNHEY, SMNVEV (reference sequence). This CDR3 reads CASSPATGGYGYTF. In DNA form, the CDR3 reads TGTGCCAGCAGTCCCGCGACGGGGGGCTATGGCTACACCTTC.

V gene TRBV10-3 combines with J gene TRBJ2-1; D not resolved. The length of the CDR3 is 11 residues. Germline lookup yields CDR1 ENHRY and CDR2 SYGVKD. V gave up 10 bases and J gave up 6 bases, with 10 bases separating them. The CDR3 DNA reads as TGTGCCACCCAACAGACCAATGAGCAGTTCTTC. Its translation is CATQQTNEQFF.

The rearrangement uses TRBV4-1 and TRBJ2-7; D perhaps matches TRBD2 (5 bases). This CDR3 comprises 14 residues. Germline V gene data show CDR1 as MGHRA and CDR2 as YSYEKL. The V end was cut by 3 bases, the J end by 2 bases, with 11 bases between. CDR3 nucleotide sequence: TGCGCCAGCAGCCACCGGGGAAGGGCCTACGAGCAGTACTTC. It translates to CASSHRGRAYEQYF.

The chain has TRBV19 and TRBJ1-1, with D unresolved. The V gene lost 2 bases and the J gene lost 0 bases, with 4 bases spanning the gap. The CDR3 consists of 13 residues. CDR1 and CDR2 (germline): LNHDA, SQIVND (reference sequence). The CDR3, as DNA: TGTGCCAGTAGTATAAAAGTGAACACTGAAGCTTTCTTT. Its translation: CASSIKVNTEAFF.

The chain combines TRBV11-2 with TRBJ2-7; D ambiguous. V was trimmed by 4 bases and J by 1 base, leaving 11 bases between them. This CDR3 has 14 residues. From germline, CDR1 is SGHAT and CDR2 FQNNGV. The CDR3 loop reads CASSSLVRSYEQYF. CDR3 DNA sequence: TGTGCCAGCAGCTCACTGGTCAGATCCTACGAGCAGTACTTC.

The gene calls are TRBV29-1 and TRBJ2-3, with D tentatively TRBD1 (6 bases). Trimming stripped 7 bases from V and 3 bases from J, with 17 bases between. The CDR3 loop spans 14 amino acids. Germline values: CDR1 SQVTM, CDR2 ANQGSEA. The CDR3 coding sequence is TGCAGCGCCTCTGACAGGCCCTCGACAGATACGCAGTATTTT. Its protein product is CSASDRPSTDTQYF.

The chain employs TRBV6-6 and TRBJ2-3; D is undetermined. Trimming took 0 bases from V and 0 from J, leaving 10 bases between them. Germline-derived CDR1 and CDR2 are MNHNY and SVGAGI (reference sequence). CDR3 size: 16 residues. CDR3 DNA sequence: TGTGCCAGCAGTTACTCTTGGCTGGGGAGCACAGATACGCAGTATTTT. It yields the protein CASSYSWLGSTDTQYF.

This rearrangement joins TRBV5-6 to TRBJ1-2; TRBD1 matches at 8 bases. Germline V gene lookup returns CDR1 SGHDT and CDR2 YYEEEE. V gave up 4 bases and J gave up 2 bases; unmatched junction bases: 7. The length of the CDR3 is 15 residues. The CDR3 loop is CASSAAGTGNYGYTF. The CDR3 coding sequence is TGTGCCAGCAGCGCCGCCGGGACAGGCAACTATGGCTACACCTTC.

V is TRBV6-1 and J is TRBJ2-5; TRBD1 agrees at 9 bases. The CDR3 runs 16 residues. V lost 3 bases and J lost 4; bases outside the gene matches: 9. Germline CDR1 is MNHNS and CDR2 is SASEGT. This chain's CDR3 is CASSDHATGGRETQYF. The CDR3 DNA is TGTGCCAGCAGTGATCATGCGACAGGGGGGAGAGAGACCCAGTACTTC.

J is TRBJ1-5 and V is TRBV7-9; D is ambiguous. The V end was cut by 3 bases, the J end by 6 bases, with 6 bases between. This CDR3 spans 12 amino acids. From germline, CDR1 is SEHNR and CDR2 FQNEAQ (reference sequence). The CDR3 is CASSFESQPQHF. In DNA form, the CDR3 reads TGTGCCAGCAGCTTTGAGTCTCAGCCCCAGCATTTT.

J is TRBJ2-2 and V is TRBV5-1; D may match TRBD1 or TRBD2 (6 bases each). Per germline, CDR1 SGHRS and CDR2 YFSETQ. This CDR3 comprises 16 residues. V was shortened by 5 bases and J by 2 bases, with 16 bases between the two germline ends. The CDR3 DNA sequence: TGCGCCAGCAGTATCGAGGGGGGAGTCAACACCGGGGAGCTGTTTTTT. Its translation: CASSIEGGVNTGELFF.

CDR3 residues: CASSPGGNTIYGYTF. The CDR3 nucleotides read TGCGCCAGCAGCCCAGGGGGGAACACCATCTATGGCTACACCTTC. The V call is TRBV5-1, the J call TRBJ1-2, with 7 bases lining up with TRBD1. Trimming at V came to 4 bases and at J to 4 bases, leaving 10 bases not matched to a gene. The CDR3 contains 15 residues. Germline assignment: CDR1 SGHRS and CDR2 YFSETQ.

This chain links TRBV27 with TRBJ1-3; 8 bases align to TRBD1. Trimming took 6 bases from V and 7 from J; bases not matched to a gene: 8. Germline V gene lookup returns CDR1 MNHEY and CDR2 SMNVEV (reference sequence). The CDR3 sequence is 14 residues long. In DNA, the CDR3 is TGTGCCAGCAGATCAGCAGGGGGCGGGAACACCATATATTTT. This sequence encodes CASRSAGGGNTIYF.